Each of the 21 T cell receptor beta chains below was sequenced from the same sample in a study of blood T cell repertoires in COVID-19. The protocol was immunoSEQ multiplex PCR, while the TCRdb copy is restricted to in-frame clones and leaves out a portion. Found here are 110,000 or so clones, over 60% of them singletons; the top ten hold 7.9%. Sequenced input: peripheral blood. The receptor set was obtained from a human donor in a cohort sampled during active COVID-19.

Only a few counts were recorded for this clone. The chain links TRBV19 to TRBJ1-2; 8 positions agree with TRBD1. This CDR3 region has 15 residues. The V segment lost 5 bases and the J segment 2 bases; nucleotides outside the gene matches: 7. Germline loops: CDR1 LNHDA, CDR2 SQIVND (reference sequence). In DNA form, the CDR3 reads TGTGCCAGTAGTCAAGCCGGACAGGGCAACTATGGCTACACCTTC. It codes for CASSQAGQGNYGYTF.

This clone was counted only a few times. The chain links TRBV6-4 to TRBJ1-6, with a possible D match to TRBD1 (6 bases). The CDR3 covers 15 residues. V was clipped by 2 bases and J by 5 bases, with 10 bases between them. CDR1 and CDR2 from the germline V gene are MRHNA and SNTAGT. The CDR3 DNA follows: TGTGCCAGCAGTGACGAGGGGACAAATAATTCACCCCTCCACTTT. As protein: CASSDEGTNNSPLHF.

The gene calls are TRBV7-8 and TRBJ2-2; D gene uncertain. Trimming took 5 bases from V and 3 from J, leaving 16 bases between them. The CDR3 is 16 residues long. Germline V CDR1 and CDR2: SGHVS, FQNEAQ. Here the CDR3 reads CASSLVSTPYTGELFF. CDR3 DNA sequence: TGTGCCAGCAGCCTCGTCTCTACTCCATACACCGGGGAGCTGTTTTTT.

There are a few counts of this clone. The chain uses TRBV10-3 and TRBJ2-7; tentatively, D is TRBD2 (6 bases). The CDR3 has 13 residues. V was trimmed by 4 bases and J by 0 bases, leaving 7 bases between them. Germline V CDR1 and CDR2: ENHRY, SYGVKD. Written as DNA, the CDR3 is TGTGCCATCAGTGTCGGGAGCTCCTACGAGCAGTACTTC. Translation: CAISVGSSYEQYF.

The chain has TRBV30 and TRBJ2-7; D is unresolved. Trimming left V 2 bases short and J 10 bases short, with 12 bases between. This CDR3 region has 11 residues. Per the germline V gene, CDR1 is GTSNPN and CDR2 is SVGIG (reference sequence). The CDR3 sequence: CAWSKLYGQYF. In DNA form, the CDR3 reads TGTGCCTGGAGTAAACTATACGGACAGTACTTC.

This rearrangement joins TRBV29-1 to TRBJ2-7; TRBD2 matches 8 bases. This CDR3 has 14 residues. The germline CDR1 and CDR2 sequences are SQVTM and ANQGSEA. The V gene end was trimmed by 4 bases and the J gene end by 3 bases; junction bases not matched to a gene: 8. CDR3 nucleotide sequence: TGCAGCGTTGGTATCTTAGCGGGAAACTACGAGCAGTACTTC. Translation: CSVGILAGNYEQYF.

The chain uses TRBV6-5 and TRBJ1-1; D remains ambiguous. CDR1 is MNHEY, CDR2 SVGAGI, per germline. V was shortened by 6 bases and J by 4 bases, with 9 bases between the two germline ends. This CDR3 contains 12 residues. The CDR3 reads CASSYGGTEAFF. CDR3 sequence (DNA): TGTGCCAGCAGCTACGGCGGCACTGAAGCTTTCTTT.

The chain has TRBV4-1 and TRBJ1-5; D is uncertain. Deletions cut 4 bases from V and 0 bases from J, with 10 bases between. From germline, CDR1 is MGHRA and CDR2 YSYEKL. The CDR3 spans 15 residues. The CDR3 loop is CASSPTQGSNQPQHF. In nucleotides, the CDR3 is TGCGCCAGCAGCCCGACTCAAGGTAGCAATCAGCCCCAGCATTTT.

J is TRBJ2-7 and V is TRBV18, with TRBD2 identical over 9 bases. The CDR3 has 15 residues. The junction had 9 bases not matched to a gene; V was cut back by 0 bases and J by 9 bases. Germline-derived CDR1 and CDR2 are KGHSH and LQKENI. The CDR3 DNA is TGTGCCAGCTCACCACCCGCGGGAGGGACGACAGTGCAGTACTTC. Encoded protein: CASSPPAGGTTVQYF.

V usage is TRBV19 and J usage is TRBJ1-5; D uncertain. The CDR3 length is 16 residues. Trimming took off 4 bases at V and 6 bases at J, with 19 bases between the two ends. The germline V gene encodes CDR1 LNHDA and CDR2 SQIVND (reference sequence). In DNA, the CDR3 is TGTGCCAGTAGTACCCGGGGTTCCGGGTTCAGTCAGCCCCAGCATTTT. It translates to CASSTRGSGFSQPQHF.

The chain combines TRBV11-2 with TRBJ2-7; D call uncertain. Trimming removed 2 bases at V and 0 bases at J, with 17 bases between. Germline assignment: CDR1 SGHAT and CDR2 FQNNGV. The CDR3 loop spans 17 amino acids. CDR3 in DNA: TGTGCCAGCAGCTTAACTCCCGACATAGTAAGCTCCTACGAGCAGTACTTC. As protein: CASSLTPDIVSSYEQYF.

The chain combines TRBV18 with TRBJ2-7, with 11 bases matching TRBD1. This CDR3 has 14 residues. Trimming removed 8 bases from V and 3 bases from J; junction bases left unmatched: 6. Germline CDR1 reads KGHSH; CDR2 reads LQKENI. The CDR3 DNA reads TGTGCCAGCGCATCGGACAGGGGGCTCTACGAGCAGTACTTC. Encoded protein: CASASDRGLYEQYF.

J is TRBJ2-1 and V is TRBV6-4, with 8 bases identical to TRBD2. The CDR3 is 15 amino acids. V lost 5 bases and J lost 2; bases outside the gene matches: 5. Germline lookup yields CDR1 MRHNA and CDR2 SNTAGT. For the CDR3, the DNA is TGTGCCAGCAGTAAGAGCGGGAGCACCTACAATGAGCAGTTCTTC. Its protein is CASSKSGSTYNEQFF.

The genes are TRBV6-4 and TRBJ1-1; 11 bases match TRBD1. This CDR3 is built from 15 residues. The germline CDR1 and CDR2 sequences are MRHNA and SNTAGT. J gave up 4 bases and V 2 bases, and 3 bases lay outside the gene matches. The CDR3 DNA reads as TGTGCCAGCAGTGACGGGGGACAGGGGGTCACTGAAGCTTTCTTT. Its translation: CASSDGGQGVTEAFF.

The rearrangement joins TRBV29-1 to TRBJ1-1; D is ambiguous. V gave up 8 bases and J gave up 10 bases, with 11 bases separating them. The CDR3 contains 9 residues. The germline V gene has CDR1 SQVTM and CDR2 ANQGSEA. The CDR3 spells CSPTKLAFF. The CDR3 nucleotides read TGCAGCCCCACCAAACTAGCTTTCTTT.

V is TRBV7-9 and J is TRBJ2-7; 8 bases fit TRBD1. The length of the CDR3 is 15 residues. CDR1 is SEHNR and CDR2 is FQNEAQ in the germline V gene (reference sequence). The J segment lost 0 bases and the V segment lost 7 bases, leaving 8 bases of the junction unmatched. This chain's CDR3 is CASTPGQGGSYEQYF. CDR3 DNA sequence: TGTGCCAGCACCCCCGGACAGGGTGGCTCCTACGAGCAGTACTTC.

The rearrangement joins TRBV2 to TRBJ1-2; tentatively, D is TRBD1 (6 bases). The germline gives CDR1 SNHLY, CDR2 FYNNEI. V dropped 4 bases and J dropped 8 bases, with 20 bases sitting between them. The CDR3 loop spans 15 amino acids. CDR3 nucleotides: TGTGCCAGCAGTGGGGGGCCGATAGAAGTCCCCGGCTACACCTTC. It codes for CASSGGPIEVPGYTF.

The V gene is TRBV4-1, the J gene TRBJ2-7; D gene uncertain. CDR1 MGHRA and CDR2 YSYEKL come from the germline V gene. Trimming took 0 bases from V and 1 from J, leaving 4 bases between them. The CDR3 is 13 residues long. CDR3 region: CASSQDRSYEQYF. The CDR3 nucleotides read TGCGCCAGCAGCCAAGACAGGTCCTACGAGCAGTACTTC.

This clone was observed a few times. CDR3 loop: CASSMAGQFRTEAFF. DNA of the CDR3: TGTGCCAGTAGTATGGCGGGCCAGTTCAGGACTGAAGCTTTCTTT. The chain joins TRBV19 to TRBJ1-1; no definite D call. The CDR3 has 15 residues. Germline loops: CDR1 LNHDA, CDR2 SQIVND (reference sequence). Deletions cut 3 bases from V and 5 bases from J, with 16 bases between.

This clone was observed a handful of times. V and J are TRBV7-2 and TRBJ1-1; D unresolved. The V and J ends lost 2 bases and 1 base respectively, with 8 bases between them. This CDR3 is 14 amino acids long. From germline, CDR1 is SGHTA and CDR2 FQGNSA. The CDR3 here is CASSLTLGNTEAFF. CDR3 in DNA: TGTGCCAGCAGCTTAACTCTCGGGAACACTGAAGCTTTCTTT.

The chain employs TRBV6-5 and TRBJ1-1; the match to TRBD1 covers 9 bases. The CDR3 runs to 14 residues. Per the germline V gene, CDR1 is MNHEY and CDR2 is SVGAGI. Trimming cost V 6 bases and J 4 bases; bases outside gene matches: 6. The CDR3 DNA reads as TGTGCCAGCAGACGGACAGGGGATGGCACTGAAGCTTTCTTT. This sequence encodes CASRRTGDGTEAFF.